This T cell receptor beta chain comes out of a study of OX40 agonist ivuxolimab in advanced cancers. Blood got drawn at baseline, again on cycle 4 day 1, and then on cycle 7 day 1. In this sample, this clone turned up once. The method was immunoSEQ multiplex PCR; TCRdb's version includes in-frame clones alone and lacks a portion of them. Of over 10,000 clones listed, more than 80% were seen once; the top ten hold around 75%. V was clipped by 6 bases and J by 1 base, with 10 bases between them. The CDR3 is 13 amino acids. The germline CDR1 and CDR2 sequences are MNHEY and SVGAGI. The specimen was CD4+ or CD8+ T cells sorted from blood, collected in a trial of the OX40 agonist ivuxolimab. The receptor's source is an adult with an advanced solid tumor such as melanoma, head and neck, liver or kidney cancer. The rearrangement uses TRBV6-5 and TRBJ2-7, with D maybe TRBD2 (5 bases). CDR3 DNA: TGTGCCAGCAGCCGACTATTATCCTACGAGCAGTACTTC. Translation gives CASSRLLSYEQYF.